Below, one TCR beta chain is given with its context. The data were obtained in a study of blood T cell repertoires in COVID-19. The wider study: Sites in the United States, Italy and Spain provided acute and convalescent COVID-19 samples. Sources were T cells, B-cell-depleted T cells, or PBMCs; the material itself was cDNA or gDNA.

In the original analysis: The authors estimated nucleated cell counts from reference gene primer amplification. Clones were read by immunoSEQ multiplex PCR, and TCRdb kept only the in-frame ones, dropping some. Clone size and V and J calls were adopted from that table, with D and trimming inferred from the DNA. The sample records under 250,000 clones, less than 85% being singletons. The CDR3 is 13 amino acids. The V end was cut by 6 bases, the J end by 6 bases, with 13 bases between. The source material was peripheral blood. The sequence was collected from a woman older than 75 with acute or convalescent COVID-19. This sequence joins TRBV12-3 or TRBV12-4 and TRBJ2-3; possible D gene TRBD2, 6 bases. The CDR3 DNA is TGTGCCAGCAGCGGGGGTACTAGGGATACGCAGTATTTT. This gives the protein CASSGGTRDTQYF.